This T cell receptor beta chain was captured in a study of early T cells in non-severe SARS-CoV-2 infection. Study at large: Bulk RNA isolated from unsorted whole blood underwent sequencing; chains were not paired.

Study results and limitations: Clonotype matching in VDJdb favored anti-spike CD8 responses and did not capture private and CD4 specificities.

Unique molecular identifiers were affixed to single, distinct cDNA molecules. TCRdb re-called the 5' RACE reads with MiXCR, one entry per CDR3 protein. The sample lists just under 90,000 distinct CDR3 sequences; approximately 15% were seen once. Germline-derived CDR1 and CDR2 are SGHRS and YFSETQ. CDR3 length equals 16 residues. V trimming: 5 bases; J trimming: 7 bases; junction bases outside the gene matches: 12. This clonotype turned up a few times. The target antigen is unknown. This clonotype was obtained from an adult who was a healthcare worker with PCR-confirmed SARS-CoV-2 infection or an uninfected control (not recorded which). Material for sequencing was whole blood. The genes are TRBV5-1 and TRBJ1-4; TRBD1 aligns across 9 bases. As DNA, the CDR3 is TGCGCCAGCAGAACAGGGGGCGAGGGGTTCAGTGAAAAACTGTTTTTT. Translated: CASRTGGEGFSEKLFF.